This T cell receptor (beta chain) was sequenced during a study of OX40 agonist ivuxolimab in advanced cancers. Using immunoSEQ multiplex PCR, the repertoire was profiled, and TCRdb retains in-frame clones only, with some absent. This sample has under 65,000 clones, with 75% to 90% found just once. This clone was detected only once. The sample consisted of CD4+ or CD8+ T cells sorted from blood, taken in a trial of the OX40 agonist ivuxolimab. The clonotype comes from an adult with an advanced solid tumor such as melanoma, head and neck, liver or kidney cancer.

The CDR3, as DNA: TGTGCCAGCAGCGTGGGGACGGTTCCTGGGACCGGGGAGCTGTTTTTT. This codes for CASSVGTVPGTGELFF. V and J are TRBV9 and TRBJ2-2; either TRBD1 or TRBD2 may supply D (5 bases each). This CDR3 is 16 amino acids long. Trimming stripped 2 bases from V and 5 bases from J, with 16 bases between. Germline V gene data show CDR1 as SGDLS and CDR2 as YYNGEE.